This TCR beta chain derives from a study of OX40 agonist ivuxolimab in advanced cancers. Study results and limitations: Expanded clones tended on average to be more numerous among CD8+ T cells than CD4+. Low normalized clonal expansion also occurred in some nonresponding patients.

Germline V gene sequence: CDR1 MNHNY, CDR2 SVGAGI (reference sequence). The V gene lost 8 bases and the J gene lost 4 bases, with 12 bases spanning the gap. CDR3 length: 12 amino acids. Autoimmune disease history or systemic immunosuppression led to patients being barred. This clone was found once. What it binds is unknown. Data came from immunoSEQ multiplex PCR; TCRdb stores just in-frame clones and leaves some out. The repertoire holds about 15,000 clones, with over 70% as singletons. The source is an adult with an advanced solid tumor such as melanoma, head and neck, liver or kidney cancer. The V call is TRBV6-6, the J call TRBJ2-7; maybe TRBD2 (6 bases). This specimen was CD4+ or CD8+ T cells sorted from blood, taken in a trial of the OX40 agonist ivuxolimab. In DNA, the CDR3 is TGTGCCAGCGGGGTTGGAGGGTACGAGCAGTACTTC. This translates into CASGVGGYEQYF.